This T cell receptor (beta chain) was obtained from a study of T cell repertoires in cytomegalovirus infection. About the research overall: CMV infection together with matching HLA type was indicated by public TCR beta signatures.

V was shortened by 5 bases and J by 6 bases, with 15 bases between the two germline ends. The CDR3 runs to 14 residues. This clonotype was found many times. Its antigen is unknown. Findings of the study overall: What dominated the ex vivo response were HLA-C-restricted CMV-specific TCR beta clonotypes.

Via MiXCR, TCRdb re-called the reads, giving one row per CDR3 protein. The repertoire holds more than 500,000 distinct CDR3 sequences, with about 17% as singletons. The chain joins TRBV12-3 or TRBV12-4 to TRBJ2-3, with a weak D call TRBD1 (6 bases). The source material was CD8+ T cells from PBMCs. This clonotype originated in a human donor in good health (CMV status not recorded). Some clones in this sample may be carry-over from other donors' samples. CDR3 protein: CASSLLGADDTQYF. In DNA, the CDR3 is TGTGCCAGCAGTCTTCTGGGGGCCGACGATACGCAGTATTTT.